The clone carrying this TCR beta chain turned up a few times. What it binds is not known. Cell sorting via CD45RO/CCR7/CD25/CD127/CD95/CD27 was performed to obtain CD4+ naive, central memory, regulatory and stem cell-like memory cells. Isolated RNA was reverse transcribed in full, so expressed TCRB transcripts were sequenced. This table comes from immunoSEQ multiplex PCR, and its TCRdb copy is limited to in-frame clones, with some not included. The profile shows 130,000 or so clones, approximately 10% of them singletons. The record originates from a study of beta chain features in type 1 diabetes. Study context: The study examined roughly 110,000,000 sorted cells across all samples.

The CDR3 consists of 14 residues. V lost 4 bases, J lost 3 bases, and 0 bases stayed unmatched. CDR1 is MDHEN and CDR2 is SYDVKM in the germline V gene. Study-wide findings and caveats: Type 1 diabetes patients had fewer VDJ junction insertions and more deletions. Significant though moderate, a shortening of TCRB CDR3s appeared in all four CD4+ subsets of Type 1 diabetes patients.

This clonotype originated in a man aged 25-40 years with type 1 diabetes. Sequences were obtained from central memory CD4+ T cells from blood. The chain combines TRBV28 with TRBJ2-6; 7 nucleotides agree with TRBD2. CDR3 sequence (DNA): TGTGCCAGCAGTTGGGGGGGTGGGGCCAACGTCCTGACTTTC. It encodes CASSWGGGANVLTF.